These 4 T cell receptor beta chains originate from one sample sequenced in a study of blood T cells in healthy people across ages. It was with a sample-barcoded 5' primer and a J-beta primer mix that a second PCR of about 7 to 12 cycles was run. TCRdb reprocessed the 5' RACE reads with MiXCR, giving one entry per CDR3 protein. This repertoire shows 650,000 to 900,000 distinct CDR3 sequences, around 62% found once; its top ten account for about 30%. The specimen was blood. These TCRs come from a man aged 25-45 years in good health.

The genes are TRBV12-3 or TRBV12-4 and TRBJ2-2, with 7 bases lining up with TRBD1. This CDR3 contains 14 residues. Losses at the gene ends were 6 bases for V and 5 bases for J; bases not matched to a gene: 6. CDR3 protein: CASRPTGMTGELFF. The CDR3 bases are TGTGCCAGCAGACCGACAGGGATGACCGGGGAGCTGTTTTTT.

A note on this clonotype: One junction end disagrees with the germline gene, perhaps due to a read error. This chain uses TRBV28 with TRBJ1-1; 8 bases line up with TRBD1. CDR1 is MDHEN, CDR2 SYDVKM, per germline. This CDR3 has 16 residues. The CDR3 reads CASSPDRGVPNTEAFF. The CDR3 DNA sequence: TGTGCTAGCAGCCCCGACAGGGGTGTCCCGAACACTGAAGCTTTCTTT. The full variable domain, with the rest looked up from reference TRBV28 and TRBJ1-1, is DVKVTQSSRYLVKRTGEKVFLECVQDMDHENMFWYRQDPGLGLRLIYFSYDVKMKEKGDIPEGYSVSREKKERFSLILESASTNQTSMYLCASSPDRGVPNTEAFFGQGTRLTVV.

This clonotype was seen only a few times. The V call is TRBV10-3, the J call TRBJ2-5; 12 bases are shared with TRBD2. Germline V lookup: CDR1 ENHRY, CDR2 SYGVKD. This CDR3 is built from 20 residues. V shed 3 bases, J shed 1 base, and the junction held 15 bases outside the gene matches. The CDR3 nucleotides are TGTGCCATCAGTGAAATCAGCCTAGCGGGGGGGCGCTATATCCAAGAGACCCAGTACTTC. This encodes CAISEISLAGGRYIQETQYF.

This clonotype was detected a few times. The J gene is TRBJ2-6, the V gene TRBV29-1; D is perhaps TRBD1 (6 bases). The V gene's germline CDR1 is SQVTM and CDR2 ANQGSEA. Trimming stripped 2 bases from V and 2 bases from J, with 10 bases between. The CDR3 has 15 residues. The CDR3 coding sequence is TGCAGCGTTGAATTTGAGGGGGCTGGGGCCAACGTCCTGACTTTC. It is translated as CSVEFEGAGANVLTF.